The 27 T cell receptor beta chains presented below share a single source sample, sequenced in a study of blood T cell repertoires in COVID-19. Only in-frame clones appear in the TCRdb table, and some are missing; sequencing was by immunoSEQ multiplex PCR. The sample gives hundreds of thousands of clones, approximately 89% of which show up once; around 9.5% is in the top ten. Sequencing input: PBMCs or T cells enriched from blood (not recorded which). All receptors come from a woman between 40 and 55 years old who had recovered from COVID-19.

The chain couples TRBV11-3 to TRBJ2-5; D perhaps matches TRBD2 (6 bases). There are 18 residues in the CDR3. V lost 1 base and J lost 5, with 23 bases in between. CDR1 is SGHNT and CDR2 is YENEEA in the germline V gene. This CDR3 is CASSLVTTRLGTMETQYF. CDR3 DNA: TGTGCCAGCAGCTTAGTGACGACTAGGCTGGGAACGATGGAGACCCAGTACTTC.

The chain has TRBV25-1 and TRBJ2-3; D is possibly TRBD1 (5 bases). CDR3 length: 14 amino acids. Germline CDR1 is MGHDK and CDR2 is SYGVNS. V gave up 1 base and J gave up 4 bases, with 9 bases separating them. The CDR3 nucleotides are TGTGCCAGCAGTGAATGGGGCAACTCAGATACGCAGTATTTT. Encoded protein: CASSEWGNSDTQYF. The full variable domain, in which reference TRBV25-1 and TRBJ2-3 provide the parts outside the CDR3, is EADIYQTPRYLVIGTGKKITLECSQTMGHDKMYWYQQDPGMELHLIHYSYGVNSTEKGDLSSESTVSRIRTEHFPLTLESARPSHTSQYLCASSEWGNSDTQYFGPGTRLTVL.

The gene calls are TRBV5-8 and TRBJ2-5; 7 nucleotides line up with TRBD2. The junction had 9 bases not matched to a gene; V was cut back by 4 bases and J by 0 bases. CDR3 length: 16 residues. Germline values: CDR1 SGHTS, CDR2 YDEGEE. This CDR3 reads CASSQGLESYQETQYF. CDR3 in DNA: TGTGCCAGCAGCCAAGGACTAGAATCGTACCAAGAGACCCAGTACTTC.

The chain uses TRBV28 and TRBJ1-2, with D possibly being TRBD1 (5 bases). This CDR3 contains 14 residues. Germline-derived CDR1 and CDR2 are MDHEN and SYDVKM. Trimming shortened V by 6 bases and J by 0 bases, and 11 bases separated the two germline ends. Here the CDR3 DNA reads TGTGCCAGCAGCCCCCAGGGCCCTAACTATGGCTACACCTTC. Translated: CASSPQGPNYGYTF.

CDR3 in DNA: TGTGCCAGCAGTTTTTCTTCCGGGACACGGGTTCTTCAGTACTTC. It is translated as CASSFSSGTRVLQYF. The chain employs TRBV27 and TRBJ2-4; D is perhaps TRBD1 (6 bases). The CDR3 sequence is 15 residues long. CDR1 is MNHEY and CDR2 is SMNVEV in the germline V gene (reference sequence). Trimming pared 3 bases from V and 11 bases from J, leaving 20 bases between.

The chain combines TRBV4-1 with TRBJ1-2; 7 bases are a match to TRBD1. V trimming: 4 bases; J trimming: 8 bases; junction bases outside the gene matches: 10. Germline CDR1 reads MGHRA; CDR2 reads YSYEKL. The CDR3 has 14 residues. In nucleotides, the CDR3 is TGCGCCAGCAGCCCTATCTCAGGGGGGCGCGGCTACACCTTC. The encoded protein is CASSPISGGRGYTF.

This clone was detected a few times. DNA of the CDR3: TGTGCCAGCAGGGGGACTAGCGGGAGGAGCACAGATACGCAGTATTTT. Protein: CASRGTSGRSTDTQYF. The chain recombines TRBV2 with TRBJ2-3; 15 bases are shared with TRBD2. Germline values: CDR1 SNHLY, CDR2 FYNNEI. Trimming took 6 bases from V and 0 from J; bases not matched to a gene: 1. CDR3 length: 16 amino acids.

This clone was seen just once. DNA of the CDR3: TGTGCCAGCAGCTCCGTACTAGCGGGAGGGCCTGGAGATACGCAGTATTTT. Translated, it gives CASSSVLAGGPGDTQYF. The chain has TRBV7-3 and TRBJ2-3, with 13 bases lining up with TRBD2. This CDR3 spans 17 amino acids. The germline V gene encodes CDR1 SGHTA and CDR2 FQGTGA. Trimming removed 4 bases from V and 5 bases from J; junction bases left unmatched: 9.

The V call is TRBV5-4, the J call TRBJ1-3; 8 positions agree with TRBD1. Looked up from germline, CDR1 is SGHNT and CDR2 is YYREEE (reference sequence). V shed 2 bases, J shed 0 bases, and the junction held 10 bases outside the gene matches. This CDR3 is built from 18 residues. DNA of the CDR3: TGTGCCAGCAGCTTCTGGTTCGACAGGGGCGGCTCTGGAAACACCATATATTTT. This translates into CASSFWFDRGGSGNTIYF.

The CDR3: CASSSGTVTNYGYTF. CDR3 in DNA: TGTGCCAGCAGCTCCGGGACAGTAACTAACTATGGCTACACCTTC. This chain uses TRBV28 with TRBJ1-2, with 7 bases matching TRBD1. V was clipped by 6 bases and J by 0 bases; unmatched bases: 7. The CDR3 spans 15 residues. Per germline, CDR1 MDHEN and CDR2 SYDVKM.

The chain combines TRBV7-3 with TRBJ1-1, with D possibly being TRBD1 (5 bases). Trimming took 5 bases from V and 4 from J, leaving 14 bases between them. Germline-derived CDR1 and CDR2 are SGHTA and FQGTGA. CDR3 size: 14 residues. The CDR3 region is CASSPGGDGTEAFF. The DNA for the CDR3 is TGTGCCAGCAGCCCGGGGGGGGATGGCACTGAAGCTTTCTTT.

This chain joins TRBV7-6 and TRBJ1-1; 10 bases fit TRBD1. Germline values: CDR1 SGHVS, CDR2 FNYEAQ. The CDR3 is made up of 15 amino acids. V lost 3 bases and J lost 4; bases outside the gene matches: 5. CDR3 in DNA: TGTGCCAGCAGCTTGGGGACAGGGGATAGCACTGAAGCTTTCTTT. Translating gives CASSLGTGDSTEAFF.

The rearrangement links TRBV28 to TRBJ1-3; a possible D gene is TRBD1 (5 bases). The CDR3 length is 16 residues. The V end was cut by 6 bases, the J end by 3 bases, with 18 bases between. Germline V gene lookup returns CDR1 MDHEN and CDR2 SYDVKM. The CDR3 DNA reads TGTGCCAGCAGGCGGACAAGGCCTCTAGGTGGAAACACCATATATTTT. Amino acids: CASRRTRPLGGNTIYF.

The chain couples TRBV7-9 to TRBJ2-7; the D gene is possibly TRBD1 (5 bases). Germline V gene data show CDR1 as SEHNR and CDR2 as FQNEAQ (reference sequence). Trimming took 2 bases from V and 6 from J, leaving 14 bases between them. The CDR3 covers 14 residues. Here the CDR3 reads CASSLSRAESEQYF. DNA for the CDR3: TGTGCCAGCAGCTTATCCAGGGCCGAATCCGAGCAGTACTTC.

The V call is TRBV7-8, the J call TRBJ2-1; D perhaps matches TRBD1 (6 bases). The CDR3 length is 14 residues. From germline, CDR1 is SGHVS and CDR2 FQNEAQ. Deletions cut 1 base from V and 8 bases from J, with 12 bases between. CDR3 DNA: TGTGCCAGCAGCTTAGGCCAGGGGCGGTATGAGCAGTTCTTC. Translated: CASSLGQGRYEQFF. Complete variable domain (other parts from reference TRBV7-8 and TRBJ2-1): GAGVSQSPRYKVAKRGQDVALRCDPISGHVSLFWYQQALGQGPEFLTYFQNEAQLDKSGLPSDRFFAERPEGSVSTLKIQRTQQEDSAVYLCASSLGQGRYEQFFGPGTRLTVL.

The chain recombines TRBV27 with TRBJ1-6; D perhaps matches TRBD1 (6 bases). V was shortened by 3 bases and J by 1 base, with 10 bases between the two germline ends. The germline CDR1 and CDR2 sequences are MNHEY and SMNVEV (reference sequence). This CDR3 is built from 16 residues. The CDR3 DNA follows: TGTGCCAGCAGTTTCCAGGGGCAGTCCTATAATTCACCCCTCCACTTT. It translates to CASSFQGQSYNSPLHF.

The rearrangement uses TRBV28 and TRBJ2-7, with 10 bases identical to TRBD2. This CDR3 is 16 amino acids long. Germline CDR1 reads MDHEN; CDR2 reads SYDVKM. V trimming: 7 bases; J trimming: 6 bases; junction bases outside the gene matches: 15. CDR3 sequence reads: CASTRIGLAGVGEQYF. Here the CDR3 DNA reads TGTGCCAGCACCCGGATCGGGCTAGCGGGAGTCGGCGAGCAGTACTTC.

The chain couples TRBV29-1 to TRBJ1-5; tentative D call: TRBD1 (6 bases). Germline loops: CDR1 SQVTM, CDR2 ANQGSEA. V lost 4 bases and J lost 6, with 13 bases in between. This CDR3 region has 13 residues. CDR3 region: CSVVEATGQPQHF. The CDR3 DNA sequence: TGCAGCGTTGTGGAGGCGACAGGTCAGCCCCAGCATTTT. Looking up the rest from reference TRBV29-1 and TRBJ1-5 gives the full variable domain: SAVISQKPSRDICQRGTSLTIQCQVDSQVTMMFWYRQQPGQSLTLIATANQGSEATYESGFVIDKFPISRPNLTFSTLTVSNMSPEDSSIYLCSVVEATGQPQHFGDGTRLSIL.

The rearrangement joins TRBV7-2 to TRBJ2-7; possible D gene TRBD2, 6 bases. Germline V gives CDR1 SGHTA, CDR2 FQGNSA. Trimming removed 4 bases at V and 0 bases at J, with 13 bases between. The CDR3 loop spans 15 amino acids. This chain's CDR3 is CASSSRGLFSYEQYF. The CDR3 coding sequence is TGTGCCAGCAGCTCCCGGGGACTCTTCTCCTACGAGCAGTACTTC.

The chain links TRBV30 to TRBJ1-1, with 9 positions matching TRBD1. The length of the CDR3 is 13 residues. Germline values: CDR1 GTSNPN, CDR2 SVGIG (reference sequence). V was pared by 5 bases and J by 4 bases, with 5 bases of the junction left unmatched. The CDR3 DNA sequence: TGTGCCTGGTACAGGGGGCCGGGCACTGAAGCTTTCTTT. This translates into CAWYRGPGTEAFF. The full variable domain, its missing parts supplied by reference TRBV30 and TRBJ1-1, is SQTIHQWPATLVQPVGSPLSLECTVEGTSNPNLYWYRQAAGRGLQLLFYSVGIGQISSEVPQNLSASRPQDRQFILSSKKLLLSDSGFYLCAWYRGPGTEAFFGQGTRLTVV.

The chain recombines TRBV12-5 with TRBJ1-4, with 10 positions matching TRBD1. Germline loops: CDR1 LGHNT, CDR2 FRNRAP. CDR3 size: 15 residues. V lost 6 bases to trimming and J lost 4 bases; unmatched junction nucleotides: 5. The CDR3 DNA sequence: TGTGCTAGTGGCCTCGGGACAGGGGTTAATGAAAAACTGTTTTTT. Translated: CASGLGTGVNEKLFF.

This chain links TRBV2 with TRBJ1-6; D perhaps matches TRBD1 (6 bases). CDR3 size: 12 residues. With 4 bases removed from V and 12 bases from J, the gap between germline ends came to 10 bases. The germline V gene encodes CDR1 SNHLY and CDR2 FYNNEI. CDR3 sequence (DNA): TGTGCCAGCAGTGCGGTAGGGGGACCCCTCCACTTT. This gives the protein CASSAVGGPLHF.

The chain couples TRBV6-2 or TRBV6-3 to TRBJ1-1, with D possibly matching TRBD1 (5 bases). The CDR3 sequence is 15 residues long. V lost 3 bases and J lost 0, with 11 bases in between. The germline CDR1 and CDR2 sequences are MNHEY and SVGEGT. CDR3 protein: CASSYEQELNTEAFF. In DNA form, the CDR3 reads TGTGCCAGCAGTTATGAACAGGAGCTGAACACTGAAGCTTTCTTT.

The table lists this clone with many counts. The same CDR3 can be traced to other DNA sequences in this sample. The V call is TRBV7-2, the J call TRBJ2-7; D not resolved. This CDR3 is built from 12 residues. V lost 5 bases, J lost 4 bases, and 9 bases lay in between. Germline CDR1 SGHTA, CDR2 FQGNSA. The CDR3 DNA is TGTGCCAGCAGCCCCCAGATTTACGAGCAGTACTTC. This gives the protein CASSPQIYEQYF.

This clone has only a few counts. The chain carries TRBV7-6 and TRBJ2-5, with 8 bases aligning to TRBD1. V lost 4 bases to trimming and J lost 3 bases; unmatched junction nucleotides: 10. The germline CDR1 and CDR2 sequences are SGHVS and FNYEAQ. This CDR3 has 16 residues. CDR3 sequence reads: CASSSLGQGGEETQYF. CDR3 coding DNA: TGTGCCAGCAGCTCACTAGGACAGGGAGGCGAAGAGACCCAGTACTTC.

The rearrangement joins TRBV3-1 (or the pseudogene TRBV3-2) to TRBJ2-7; a possible D gene is TRBD2 (6 bases). The V gene lost 0 bases and the J gene lost 6 bases, with 15 bases spanning the gap. The CDR3 length is 15 residues. Germline V lookup: CDR1 LGHDT, CDR2 YNNKEL (reference sequence). CDR3 region: CASSQDRAAGCEQYF. The CDR3 DNA follows: TGTGCCAGCAGCCAAGATCGGGCCGCGGGGTGCGAGCAGTACTTC.

The chain recombines TRBV6-2 or TRBV6-3 with TRBJ2-3; TRBD2 might be the D (6 bases). Germline V gene sequence: CDR1 MNHEY, CDR2 SVGEGT. CDR3 length: 16 amino acids. V was pared by 0 bases and J by 1 base, with 11 bases between. CDR3 region: CASSYSGGLGTDTQYF. In DNA form, the CDR3 reads TGTGCCAGCAGTTACTCCGGGGGACTGGGCACAGATACGCAGTATTTT.